This T cell receptor beta chain was captured in a study of blood T cells in healthy people across ages. Primers used in a second PCR of roughly 6 to 11 cycles were a sample-barcoded 5' primer and a J-beta primer mix. TCRdb re-called the 5' RACE reads with MiXCR, one entry per CDR3 protein. The table shows more than 500,000 distinct CDR3 sequences, with about 25% occurring only once. V gave up 5 bases and J gave up 3 bases, with 19 bases separating them. Germline-derived CDR1 and CDR2 are DFQATT and SNEGSKA (reference sequence). CDR3 length: 15 amino acids. These data were also reused for a study on T cells of mothers and their children.

Sequencing was performed on blood. The origin of this receptor is a boy between 2 and 10 years old in good health. The genes are TRBV20-1 and TRBJ2-5; perhaps TRBD2 as D (6 bases). The CDR3 DNA is TGCAGTGCTCCTCCTCGTGGGGGGTTGAAAGAGACCCAGTACTTC. Amino acid sequence: CSAPPRGGLKETQYF.